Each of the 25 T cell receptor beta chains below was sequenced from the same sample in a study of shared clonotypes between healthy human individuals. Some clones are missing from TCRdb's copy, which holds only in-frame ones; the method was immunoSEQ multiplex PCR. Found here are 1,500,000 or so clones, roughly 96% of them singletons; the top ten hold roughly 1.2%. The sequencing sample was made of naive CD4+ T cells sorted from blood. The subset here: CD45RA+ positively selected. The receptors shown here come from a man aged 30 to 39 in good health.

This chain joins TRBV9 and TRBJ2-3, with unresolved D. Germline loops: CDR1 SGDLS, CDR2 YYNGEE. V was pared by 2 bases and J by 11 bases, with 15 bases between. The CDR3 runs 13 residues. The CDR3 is CASSVSYGWEQYF. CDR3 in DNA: TGTGCCAGCAGCGTTTCATACGGATGGGAGCAGTATTTT.

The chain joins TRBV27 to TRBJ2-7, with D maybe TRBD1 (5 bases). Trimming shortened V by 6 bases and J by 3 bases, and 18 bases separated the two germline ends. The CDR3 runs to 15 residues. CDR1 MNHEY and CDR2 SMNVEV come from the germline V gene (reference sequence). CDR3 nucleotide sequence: TGTGCCAGCAGCCTAGGGGTAACCCTTAACTACGAGCAGTACTTC. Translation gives CASSLGVTLNYEQYF.

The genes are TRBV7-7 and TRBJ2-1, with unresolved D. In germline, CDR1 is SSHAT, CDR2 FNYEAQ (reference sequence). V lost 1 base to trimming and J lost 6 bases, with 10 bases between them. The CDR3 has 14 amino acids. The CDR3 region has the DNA TGTGCCAGCAGCTTAGGTCTCCCTGGCAATGAGCAGTTCTTC. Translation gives CASSLGLPGNEQFF.

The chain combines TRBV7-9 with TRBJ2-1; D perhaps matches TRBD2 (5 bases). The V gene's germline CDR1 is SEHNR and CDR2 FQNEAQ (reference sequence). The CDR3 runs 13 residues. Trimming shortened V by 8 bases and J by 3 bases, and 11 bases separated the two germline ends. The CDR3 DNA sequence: TGTGCCAGCTTAAGACGGGACTACAATGAGCAGTTCTTC. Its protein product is CASLRRDYNEQFF.

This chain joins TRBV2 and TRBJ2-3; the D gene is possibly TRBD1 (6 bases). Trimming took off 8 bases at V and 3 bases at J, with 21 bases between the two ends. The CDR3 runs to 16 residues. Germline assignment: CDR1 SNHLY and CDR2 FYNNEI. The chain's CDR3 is CASVNDRPLITDTQYF. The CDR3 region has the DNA TGTGCCAGCGTGAACGACAGGCCTTTAATTACAGATACGCAGTATTTT.

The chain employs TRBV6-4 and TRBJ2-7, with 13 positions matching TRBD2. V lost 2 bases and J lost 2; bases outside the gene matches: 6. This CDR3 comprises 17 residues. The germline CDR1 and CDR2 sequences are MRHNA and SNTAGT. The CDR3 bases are TGTGCCAGCAGTGACCGGACTAGCGGGAGAGGCCCCTACGAGCAGTACTTC. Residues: CASSDRTSGRGPYEQYF.

CDR3 in amino acids: CASSIPLGRIEEKLFF. CDR3 nucleotides: TGTGCCAGCAGCATTCCCCTCGGGCGGATAGAAGAAAAACTGTTTTTT. The genes are TRBV21-1 and TRBJ1-4. TRBV21-1 is described as a pseudogene. This CDR3 is built from 16 residues.

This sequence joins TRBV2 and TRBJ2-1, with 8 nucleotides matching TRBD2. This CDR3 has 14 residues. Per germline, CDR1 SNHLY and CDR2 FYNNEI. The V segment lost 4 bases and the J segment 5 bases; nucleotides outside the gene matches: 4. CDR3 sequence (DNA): TGTGCCAGCAGTGGACTAGCGACAGACAATGAGCAGTTCTTC. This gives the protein CASSGLATDNEQFF.

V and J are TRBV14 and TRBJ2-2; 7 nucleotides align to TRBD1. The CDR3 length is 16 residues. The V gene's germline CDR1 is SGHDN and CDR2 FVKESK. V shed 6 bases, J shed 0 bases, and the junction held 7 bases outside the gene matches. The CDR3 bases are TGTGCCAGCAGTGAATGGGGACAGACGAACACCGGGGAGCTGTTTTTT. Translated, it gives CASSEWGQTNTGELFF.

CDR3 coding DNA: TGTGCCAGCAGTACCCCCGGAGGGACTGAAGCTTTCTTT. Translated, it gives CASSTPGGTEAFF. The V gene is TRBV6-5, the J gene TRBJ1-1; D unresolved. Germline V gene data show CDR1 as MNHEY and CDR2 as SVGAGI. This CDR3 region has 13 residues. V was cut by 5 bases and J by 5 bases, with 12 bases left in between.

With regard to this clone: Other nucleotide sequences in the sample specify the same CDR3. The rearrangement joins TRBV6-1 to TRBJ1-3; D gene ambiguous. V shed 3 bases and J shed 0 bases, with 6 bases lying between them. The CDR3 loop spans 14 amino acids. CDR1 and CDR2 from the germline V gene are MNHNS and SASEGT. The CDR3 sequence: CASSEGNSGNTIYF. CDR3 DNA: TGTGCCAGCAGTGAGGGGAACTCTGGAAACACCATATATTTT.

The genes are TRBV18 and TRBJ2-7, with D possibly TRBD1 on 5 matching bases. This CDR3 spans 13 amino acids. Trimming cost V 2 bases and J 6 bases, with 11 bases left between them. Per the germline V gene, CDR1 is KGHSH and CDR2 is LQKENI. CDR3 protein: CASSPIDRAEQYF. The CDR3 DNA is TGTGCCAGCTCACCAATTGACAGAGCCGAGCAGTACTTC. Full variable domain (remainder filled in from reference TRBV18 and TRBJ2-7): NAGVMQNPRHLVRRRGQEARLRCSPMKGHSHVYWYRQLPEEGLKFMVYLQKENIIDESGMPKERFSAEFPKEGPSILRIQQVVRGDSAAYFCASSPIDRAEQYFGPGTRLTVT.

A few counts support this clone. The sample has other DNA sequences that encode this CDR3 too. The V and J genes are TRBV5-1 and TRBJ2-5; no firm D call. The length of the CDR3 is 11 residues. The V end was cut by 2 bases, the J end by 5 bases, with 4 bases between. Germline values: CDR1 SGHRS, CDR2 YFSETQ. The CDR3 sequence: CASSFGETQYF. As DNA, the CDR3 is TGCGCCAGCAGCTTTGGTGAGACCCAGTACTTC.

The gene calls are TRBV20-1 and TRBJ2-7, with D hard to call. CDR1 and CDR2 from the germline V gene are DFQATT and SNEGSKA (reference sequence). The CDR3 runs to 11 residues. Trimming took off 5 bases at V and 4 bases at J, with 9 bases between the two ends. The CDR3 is CSAVGKYEQYF. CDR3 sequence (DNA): TGCAGTGCTGTCGGAAAATACGAGCAGTACTTC.

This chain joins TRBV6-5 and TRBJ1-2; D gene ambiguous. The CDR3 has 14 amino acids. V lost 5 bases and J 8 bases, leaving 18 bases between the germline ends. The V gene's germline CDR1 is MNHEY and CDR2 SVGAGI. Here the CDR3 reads CASSPPGGGRGYTF. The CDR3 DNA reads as TGTGCCAGCAGTCCTCCCGGTGGAGGAAGAGGCTACACCTTC.

In DNA, the CDR3 is TGTGCCACCAGCAGAGAAGTACAGGGATCCTACGAGCAGTACTTC. This gives the protein CATSREVQGSYEQYF. V usage is TRBV15 and J usage is TRBJ2-7, with D possibly TRBD1 on 6 matching bases. The CDR3 length is 15 residues. The ends were cut back, 0 bases at V and 1 base at J, with 10 bases in the middle. CDR1 and CDR2 (germline): LNHNV, YYDKDF (reference sequence).

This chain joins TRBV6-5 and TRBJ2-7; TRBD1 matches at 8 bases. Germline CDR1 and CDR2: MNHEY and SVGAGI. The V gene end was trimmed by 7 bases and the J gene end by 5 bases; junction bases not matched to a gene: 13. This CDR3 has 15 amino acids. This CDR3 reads CASIPEGRGPHEQYF. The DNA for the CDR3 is TGTGCCAGCATACCCGAAGGCAGGGGGCCGCACGAGCAGTACTTC.

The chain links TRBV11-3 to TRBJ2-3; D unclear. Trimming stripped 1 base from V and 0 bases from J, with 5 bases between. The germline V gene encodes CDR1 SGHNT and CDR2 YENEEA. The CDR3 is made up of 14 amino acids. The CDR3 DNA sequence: TGTGCCAGCAGCTTAGCGGCTAGCACAGATACGCAGTATTTT. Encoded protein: CASSLAASTDTQYF.

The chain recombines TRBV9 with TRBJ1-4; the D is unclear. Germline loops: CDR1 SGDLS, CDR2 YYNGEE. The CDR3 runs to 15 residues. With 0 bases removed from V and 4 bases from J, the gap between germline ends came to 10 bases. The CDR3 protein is CASSVGGAINEKLFF. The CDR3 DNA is TGTGCCAGCAGCGTAGGTGGAGCCATTAATGAAAAACTGTTTTTT.

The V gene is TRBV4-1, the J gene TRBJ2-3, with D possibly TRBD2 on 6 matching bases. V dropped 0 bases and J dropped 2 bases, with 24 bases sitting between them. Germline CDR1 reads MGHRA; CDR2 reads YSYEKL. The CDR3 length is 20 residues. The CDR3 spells CASSQDSSRETASITDTQYF. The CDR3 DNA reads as TGCGCCAGCAGCCAAGATTCATCCCGGGAGACCGCATCCATCACAGATACGCAGTATTTT.

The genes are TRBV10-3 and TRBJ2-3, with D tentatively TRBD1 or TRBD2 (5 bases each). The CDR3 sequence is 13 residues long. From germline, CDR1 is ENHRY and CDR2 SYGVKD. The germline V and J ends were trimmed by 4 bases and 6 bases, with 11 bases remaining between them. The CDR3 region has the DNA TGTGCCATCAGTGTTGGGGGTGAGGATACGCAGTATTTT. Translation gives CAISVGGEDTQYF.

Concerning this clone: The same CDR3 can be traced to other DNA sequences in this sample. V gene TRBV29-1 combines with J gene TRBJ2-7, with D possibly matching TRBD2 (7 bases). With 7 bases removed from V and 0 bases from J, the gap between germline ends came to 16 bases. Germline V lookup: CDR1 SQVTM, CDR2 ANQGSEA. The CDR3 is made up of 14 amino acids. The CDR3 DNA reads TGCAGCGCCGGGGGGCAAGGGGGCTCCTACGAGCAGTACTTC. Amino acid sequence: CSAGGQGGSYEQYF.

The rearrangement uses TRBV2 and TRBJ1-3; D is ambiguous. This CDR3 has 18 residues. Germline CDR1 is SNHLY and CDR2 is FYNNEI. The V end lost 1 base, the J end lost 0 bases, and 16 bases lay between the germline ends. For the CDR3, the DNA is TGTGCCAGCAGTGAAGTTGCGTCGGGCCCGAGCTCTGGAAACACCATATATTTT. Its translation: CASSEVASGPSSGNTIYF.

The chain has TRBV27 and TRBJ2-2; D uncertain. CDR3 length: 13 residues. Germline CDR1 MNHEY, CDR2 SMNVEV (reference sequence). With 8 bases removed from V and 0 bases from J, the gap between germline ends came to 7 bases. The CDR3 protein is CASYSANTGELFF. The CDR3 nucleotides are TGTGCCAGCTATTCAGCGAACACCGGGGAGCTGTTTTTT.

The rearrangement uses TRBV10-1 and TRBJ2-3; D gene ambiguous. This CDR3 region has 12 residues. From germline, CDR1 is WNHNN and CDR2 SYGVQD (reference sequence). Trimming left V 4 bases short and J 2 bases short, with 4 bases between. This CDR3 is CASSGTTDTQYF. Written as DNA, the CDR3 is TGCGCCAGCAGTGGGACCACAGATACGCAGTATTTT.